This paragraph reports one T cell receptor beta chain. TCRdb keeps only in-frame clones here, not all; method: immunoSEQ multiplex PCR. The sample comprises approximately 170,000 clones, roughly 90% of which are singletons, and around 4% rests with the top ten. The data were obtained in a study of blood T cell repertoires in COVID-19. Germline V lookup: CDR1 LGHNA, CDR2 YSLEER. CDR3 length: 14 residues. V was trimmed by 0 bases and J by 7 bases, leaving 9 bases between them. Sequencing was carried out using peripheral blood. The TCR sequence derives from a woman aged 70-85 years with acute or convalescent COVID-19. The rearrangement links TRBV4-3 to TRBJ2-2, with D possibly TRBD2 on 5 matching bases. The CDR3 DNA follows: TGCGCCAGCAGCCAAGACTTTGCGGGCGGGGAGCTGTTTTTT. Translation gives CASSQDFAGGELFF.